The 2 T cell receptor beta chains below come from one sample, sequenced in a study of T cells in Graves' hyperthyroidism and ophthalmopathy. TCR beta CDR3 regions were amplified from RNA. The HTBI primer set drove a first-round RT-PCR of the TCR CDR3. TCRdb re-called the multiplex PCR reads with MiXCR, one entry per CDR3 protein. In the table there are more than 600,000 distinct CDR3 sequences, around 15% of which are singletons. The sample taken for sequencing was blood. The receptors shown here come from a man aged 18 to 29 with Graves' hyperthyroidism.

The chain is built from TRBV4-1 and TRBJ2-5; no firm D call. The CDR3 runs 13 residues. Trimming took 4 bases from V and 0 from J, leaving 6 bases between them. Germline CDR1 is MGHRA and CDR2 is YSYEKL. CDR3 protein: CASSRGHQETQYF. In DNA, the CDR3 is TGCGCCAGCAGCCGTGGGCACCAAGAGACCCAGTACTTC.

In its sample, this clonotype was seen many times. The chain links TRBV7-2 to TRBJ2-1; D is ambiguous. The CDR3 length is 13 residues. Germline V gene sequence: CDR1 SGHTA, CDR2 FQGNSA. The V gene lost 0 bases and the J gene lost 5 bases, with 5 bases spanning the gap. The chain's CDR3 is CASSLAGNNEQFF. For the CDR3, the DNA is TGTGCCAGCAGCTTAGCGGGTAACAATGAGCAGTTCTTC.